This TCR beta chain was retrieved from a study of cytomegalovirus exposure and HLA in healthy donors. Germline V gives CDR1 SNHLY, CDR2 FYNNEI. The length of the CDR3 is 15 residues. The V segment lost 6 bases and the J segment 3 bases; nucleotides outside the gene matches: 5. This clone was seen a single time. Only in-frame clones appear in the TCRdb table, and some are missing; sequencing was by immunoSEQ multiplex PCR. The data contain 180,000 or so clones, around 84% of them singletons. The gene calls are TRBV2 and TRBJ2-6, with 7 bases lining up with TRBD1. The receptor's source is a woman between 25 and 40 years old in good health and CMV-seropositive. Sequencing was performed on PBMCs. The CDR3 sequence is CASRVTGSGANVLTF. For the CDR3, the DNA is TGTGCCAGCAGGGTGACAGGGAGTGGGGCCAACGTCCTGACTTTC.